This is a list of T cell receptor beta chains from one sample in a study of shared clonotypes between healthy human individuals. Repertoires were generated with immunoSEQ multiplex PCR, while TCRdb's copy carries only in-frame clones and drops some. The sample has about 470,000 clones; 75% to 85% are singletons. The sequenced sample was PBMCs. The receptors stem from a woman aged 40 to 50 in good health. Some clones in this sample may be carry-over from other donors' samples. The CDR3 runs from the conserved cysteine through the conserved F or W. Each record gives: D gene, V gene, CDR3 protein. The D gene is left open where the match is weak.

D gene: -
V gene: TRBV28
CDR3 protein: CASSSPDGDKQYF

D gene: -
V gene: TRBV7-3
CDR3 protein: CASSWAENSPLHF

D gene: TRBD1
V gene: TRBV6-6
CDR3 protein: CASTSGQGNQPQHF

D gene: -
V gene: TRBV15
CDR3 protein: CATSRDKGFRDLAGNTIYF

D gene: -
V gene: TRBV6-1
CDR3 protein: CASSEGGREAFF

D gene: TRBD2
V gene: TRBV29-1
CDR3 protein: CSEVLAEETQYF

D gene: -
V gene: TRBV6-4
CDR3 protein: CASSDLAGANVLTF

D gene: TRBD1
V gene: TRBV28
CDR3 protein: CASRKKDRVAFF

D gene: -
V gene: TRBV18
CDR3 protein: CASSPVDGETQYF

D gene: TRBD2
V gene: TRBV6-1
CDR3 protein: CASSLTSGYNEQFF

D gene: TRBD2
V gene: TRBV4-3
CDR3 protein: CASSQDSGFSYEQYF

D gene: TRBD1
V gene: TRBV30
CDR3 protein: CAWSEDRDNEKLFF

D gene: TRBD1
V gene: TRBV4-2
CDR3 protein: CASSQQSGQGVTYEQYF

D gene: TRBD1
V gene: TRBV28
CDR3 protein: CASSLGQGAGGYTF

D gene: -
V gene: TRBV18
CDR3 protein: CASSVRPADTEAFF

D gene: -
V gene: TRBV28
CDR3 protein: CASSLGGTNEKLFF

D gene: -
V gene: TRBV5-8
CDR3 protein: CASSFRSNQPQHF

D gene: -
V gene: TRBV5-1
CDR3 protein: CASSLEGVGNQPQHF

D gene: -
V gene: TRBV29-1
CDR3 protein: CSVGQSTDTQYF

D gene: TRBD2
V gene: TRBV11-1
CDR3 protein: CASSAGLATEQYF

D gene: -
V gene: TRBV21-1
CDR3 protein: CASSPIRTGASYNEQFF

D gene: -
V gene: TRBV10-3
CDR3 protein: CAISSGSPLTDTQYF

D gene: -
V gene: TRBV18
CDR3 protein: CASSPEDNTEAFF

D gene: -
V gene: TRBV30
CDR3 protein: CAWRSGDPYEQYF

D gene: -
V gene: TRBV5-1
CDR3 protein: CASSEAGSTDTQYF

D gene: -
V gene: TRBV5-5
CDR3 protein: CASSLEAGDQPQHF

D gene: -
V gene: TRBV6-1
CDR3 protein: CASSGAAGGGSGANVLTF

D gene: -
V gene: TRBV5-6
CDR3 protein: CASSLDRKETQYF

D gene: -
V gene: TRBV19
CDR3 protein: CASSIDPGMRYNEQFF

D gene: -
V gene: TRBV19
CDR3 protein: CATLNGITDTQYF

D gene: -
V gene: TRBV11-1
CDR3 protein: CASSLDREAQYF

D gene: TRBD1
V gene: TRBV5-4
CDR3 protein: CASSPDRIAYEQYF

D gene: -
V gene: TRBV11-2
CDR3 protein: CASSLDLGVGVQNEKLFF

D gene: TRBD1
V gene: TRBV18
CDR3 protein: CASSPRGGTGGDGYTF

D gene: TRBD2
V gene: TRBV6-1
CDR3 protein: CASSLSDSGSDEQFF

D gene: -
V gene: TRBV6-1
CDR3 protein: CASSEAFGGTYEQYF

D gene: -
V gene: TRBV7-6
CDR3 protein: CASSFTALGEQYF

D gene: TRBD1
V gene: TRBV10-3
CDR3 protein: CAISGTQGIYEQYF

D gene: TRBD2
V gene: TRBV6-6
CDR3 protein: CASNNAGGPDEQFF

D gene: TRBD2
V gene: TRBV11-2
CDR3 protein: CASSLERGGAGRYEQYF

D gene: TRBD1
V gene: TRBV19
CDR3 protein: CASRRTTGTGRYEQYF

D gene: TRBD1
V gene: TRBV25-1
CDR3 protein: CASGGTGVYNEQFF

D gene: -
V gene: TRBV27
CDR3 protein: CASSFDRLNEKLFF

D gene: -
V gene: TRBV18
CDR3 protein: CASSPLTGPGAYEQYF